These T cell receptor beta chains were read from a single sample in a study of T cell responses to AZD1222 COVID-19 vaccine. Data came from immunoSEQ multiplex PCR; TCRdb stores just in-frame clones and leaves some out. The sample shows approximately 68,000 clones, roughly 91% of them seen only once. The input for sequencing was peripheral blood, taken 28 days after the second dose of the MenACWY control vaccine. Every receptor here comes from an adult who received the MenACWY meningococcal vaccine as a control. The CDR3 runs from the conserved cysteine through the conserved F or W. A D gene is named only where the DNA matches it firmly. Size is omitted from some rows. Given values are once, few, many or a class for expanded clones.

d_call cdr3_length clone_size j_call v_call cdr3_aa cdr3_nt
NA 14 NA TRBJ1-1 TRBV6-6 CASRIQGLNTEAFF TGTGCCAGCAGGATCCAGGGGCTGAACACTGAAGCTTTCTTT
NA 15 NA TRBJ2-7 TRBV3-1/TRBV3-2 CASSPRWEGAHEQYF TGTGCCAGCAGTCCACGCTGGGAGGGGGCCCACGAGCAGTACTTC
NA 14 NA TRBJ1-4 TRBV5-5 CASAQGLPNEKLFF TGTGCCAGCGCCCAGGGCCTCCCTAATGAAAAACTGTTTTTT
TRBD2 15 NA TRBJ2-1 TRBV7-2 CASSLAGLAENEQFF TGTGCCAGCAGCTTAGCGGGCCTAGCGGAAAATGAGCAGTTCTTC
NA 16 NA TRBJ2-3 TRBV7-2 CASSLEWRTSTDTQYF TGTGCCAGCAGCTTAGAATGGAGAACTAGCACAGATACGCAGTATTTT
NA 16 NA TRBJ2-7 TRBV7-2 CASSLGGSRGGYEQYF TGTGCCAGCAGCTTAGGAGGAAGCAGGGGAGGCTACGAGCAGTACTTC
NA 12 NA TRBJ1-1 TRBV4-3 CASSQGATEAFF TGCGCCAGCAGCCAAGGGGCAACTGAAGCTTTCTTT
NA 14 NA TRBJ1-1 TRBV12-5 CASGLAGSRAEAFF TGTGCTAGTGGTTTAGCAGGGTCAAGGGCTGAAGCTTTCTTT
NA 15 NA TRBJ1-5 TRBV5-4 CASSLGGTSNQPQHF TGTGCCAGCAGCTTGGGGGGGACAAGCAATCAGCCCCAGCATTTT
NA 13 NA TRBJ2-1 TRBV4-3 CASSQDSLASRFF TGCGCCAGCAGCCAAGATAGCCTAGCTTCCAGGTTCTTC
NA 16 NA TRBJ2-2 TRBV9 CASSSHGTPNTGELFF TGTGCCAGCAGCTCCCACGGGACACCTAACACCGGGGAGCTGTTTTTT
NA 14 NA TRBJ2-7 TRBV19 CASSEDPGPYEQYF TGTGCCAGTAGTGAGGACCCGGGACCCTACGAGCAGTACTTC
TRBD1 15 NA TRBJ1-4 TRBV18 CASSLRQGSEEKLFF TGTGCCAGCTCACTCCGACAGGGCTCGGAGGAAAAACTGTTTTTT
NA 13 NA TRBJ1-2 TRBV10-3 CAIKGEGNYGYTF TGTGCCATCAAGGGTGAAGGGAACTATGGCTACACCTTC
TRBD1 14 NA TRBJ1-2 TRBV28 CASSMGQRSYGYTF TGTGCCAGCAGTATGGGACAGCGTTCATATGGCTACACCTTC
TRBD2 18 NA TRBJ2-2 TRBV11-2 CASSLLSSGSANTGELFF TGTGCCAGCAGCTTACTGTCCAGCGGGAGCGCTAACACCGGGGAGCTGTTTTTT
TRBD1 13 NA TRBJ1-5 TRBV30 CAWSQQGDQPQHF TGTGCCTGGAGCCAACAGGGGGATCAGCCCCAGCATTTT
NA 14 NA TRBJ1-1 TRBV7-2 CASSSGQTTTEAFF TGTGCCAGCAGCTCAGGACAGACTACCACTGAAGCTTTCTTT
NA 17 few TRBJ1-1 TRBV4-3 CASSQDVGGPMNTEAFF TGCGCCAGCAGCCAAGATGTAGGAGGCCCGATGAACACTGAAGCTTTCTTT
NA 13 NA TRBJ1-1 TRBV27 CASSFRVDTEAFF TGTGCCAGCAGTTTCAGGGTGGACACTGAAGCTTTCTTT
TRBD1 18 NA TRBJ1-1 TRBV19 CASSMTSGTGGQDTEAFF TGTGCCAGTAGTATGACCTCGGGGACAGGGGGCCAGGACACTGAAGCTTTCTTT
NA 13 NA TRBJ2-5 TRBV18 CASSPVSQETQYF TGTGCCAGCTCACCAGTCAGTCAAGAGACCCAGTACTTC
NA 13 NA TRBJ1-1 TRBV12-3/TRBV12-4 CASSWPEESEGFF TGTGCCAGCAGTTGGCCCGAGGAGTCTGAGGGTTTCTTT
TRBD2 14 NA TRBJ2-1 TRBV5-1 CASSSGTSGLVLFF TGCGCCAGCAGCTCCGGGACTAGCGGGTTGGTCCTGTTCTTC
NA 15 NA TRBJ2-2 TRBV5-1 CASSLGPDGTGELFF TGCGCCAGCAGCCTTGGTCCCGACGGCACCGGGGAGCTGTTTTTT
NA 16 NA TRBJ1-6 TRBV6-6 CASTKGQSSYNSPLHF TGTGCCAGCACCAAGGGGCAAAGCTCCTATAATTCACCCCTCCACTTT
NA 13 once TRBJ2-5 TRBV18 CASSPEVQETQYF TGTGCCAGCTCACCCGAAGTCCAAGAGACCCAGTACTTC
TRBD2 17 NA TRBJ2-5 TRBV5-1 CASSLPLGGGEAMDQYF TGCGCCAGCAGCTTGCCCCTCGGGGGGGGCGAGGCGATGGACCAGTACTTC
NA 15 NA TRBJ1-2 TRBV5-5 CASSLGGVTDYGYTF TGTGCCAGCAGCTTGGGCGGGGTGACGGACTATGGCTACACCTTC
NA 13 NA TRBJ2-2 TRBV21-1 CASSNNRAGELFF TGTGCCAGCAGCAATAACAGGGCCGGGGAGCTGTTTTTT
NA 17 NA TRBJ1-4 TRBV4-3 CASSQDLGGAYNEKLFF TGCGCCAGCAGCCAAGACCTTGGGGGGGCGTATAATGAAAAACTGTTTTTT
NA 14 few TRBJ1-4 TRBV14 CASSPLATNEKLFF TGTGCCAGCAGCCCCCTTGCAACTAATGAAAAACTGTTTTTT
NA 13 NA TRBJ2-7 TRBV7-2 CASSASPGTGQYF TGTGCCAGCAGCGCCTCTCCCGGGACGGGGCAGTACTTC
TRBD1 14 NA TRBJ2-5 TRBV3-1/TRBV3-2 CASSQDQSWGQQYF TGTGCCAGCAGCCAAGATCAATCTTGGGGACAGCAGTACTTC
NA 14 NA TRBJ1-1 TRBV7-3 CASKVQDSNTEAFF TGTGCCAGCAAGGTACAGGACAGCAACACTGAAGCTTTCTTT
NA 12 NA TRBJ1-2 TRBV5-6 CASSQTNYGYTF TGTGCCAGCAGCCAGACTAACTATGGCTACACCTTC
NA 15 NA TRBJ2-5 TRBV7-7 CASSPGTDPRETQYF TGTGCTAGCAGCCCCGGGACTGATCCTCGGGAGACCCAGTACTTC
TRBD1 15 NA TRBJ1-2 TRBV29-1 CSVDSGQGVNYGYTF TGCAGCGTTGATTCCGGACAGGGAGTTAACTATGGCTACACCTTC
TRBD1 15 NA TRBJ1-5 TRBV19 CASSQDRESNQPQHF TGTGCCAGTAGTCAGGACAGGGAAAGCAATCAGCCCCAGCATTTT
NA 14 NA TRBJ1-6 TRBV9 CASSGASYNSPLHF TGTGCCAGCAGCGGGGCGTCCTATAATTCACCCCTCCACTTT
NA 17 NA TRBJ1-5 TRBV19 CASSSTGYGRFNQPQHF TGTGCCAGTAGTTCAACAGGGTACGGACGCTTCAATCAGCCCCAGCATTTT
NA 15 NA TRBJ1-2 TRBV13 CASSFRGGEDYGYTF TGTGCCAGCAGCTTCCGTGGGGGCGAAGACTATGGCTACACCTTC
NA 11 few TRBJ2-5 TRBV12-3/TRBV12-4 CASSFGETQYF TGTGCCAGCAGTTTTGGCGAGACCCAGTACTTC
NA 14 NA TRBJ1-5 TRBV28 CASSPTGYNQPQHF TGTGCCAGCAGCCCTACAGGGTACAATCAGCCCCAGCATTTT
NA 19 NA TRBJ1-1 TRBV10-3 CAISEDVFILSRGNTEAFF TGTGCCATCAGTGAGGATGTTTTTATTTTGAGCAGGGGGAACACTGAAGCTTTCTTT
TRBD1 11 NA TRBJ2-1 TRBV29-1 CSVGDSNEQFF TGCAGCGTGGGGGACAGCAATGAGCAGTTCTTC